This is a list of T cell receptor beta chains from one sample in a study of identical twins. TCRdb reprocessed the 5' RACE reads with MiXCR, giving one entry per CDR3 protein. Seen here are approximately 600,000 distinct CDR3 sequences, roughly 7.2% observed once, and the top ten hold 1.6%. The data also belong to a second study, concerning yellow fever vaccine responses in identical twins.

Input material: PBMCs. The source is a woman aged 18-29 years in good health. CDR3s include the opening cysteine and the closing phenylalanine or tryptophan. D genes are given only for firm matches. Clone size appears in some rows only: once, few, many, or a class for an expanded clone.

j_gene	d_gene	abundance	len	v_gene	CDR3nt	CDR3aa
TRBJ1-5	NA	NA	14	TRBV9	TGTGCCAGCAGCGTAGATCAGAGCAATCAGCCCCAGCATTTT	CASSVDQSNQPQHF
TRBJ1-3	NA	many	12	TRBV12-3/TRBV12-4	TGTGCCAGCAGCTTTTTCGGAAACACCATATATTTT	CASSFFGNTIYF
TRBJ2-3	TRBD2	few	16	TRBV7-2	TGTGCCAGCAGCTTAGCAGGGACTAGCGGCACAGATACGCAGTATTTT	CASSLAGTSGTDTQYF
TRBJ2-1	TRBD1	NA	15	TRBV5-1	TGCGCCAGCCTCCCTGGACAGGGGAGCTACAATGAGCAGTTCTTC	CASLPGQGSYNEQFF
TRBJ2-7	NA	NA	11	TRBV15	TGTGCCACCACCAGCGGGTACGAGCAGTACTTC	CATTSGYEQYF
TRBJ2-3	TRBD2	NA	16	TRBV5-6	TGTGCCAGCAGCTTTAGCGGGGGGGCTCGCACAGATACGCAGTATTTT	CASSFSGGARTDTQYF
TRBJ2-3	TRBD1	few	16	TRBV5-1	TGCGCCAGCAGCGAGTTGAAAACAGGGGGCACAGATACGCAGTATTTT	CASSELKTGGTDTQYF
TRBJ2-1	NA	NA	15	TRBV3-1	TGTGCCAGCAGCCAACCCTGGGGGGGGGCCAATGAGCAGTTCTTC	CASSQPWGGANEQFF
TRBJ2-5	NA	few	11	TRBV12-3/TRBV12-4	TGTGCCAGCAGTTTTTACGAGACCCAGTACTTC	CASSFYETQYF
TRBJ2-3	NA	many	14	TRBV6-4	TGTGCCAGCGGGACCGGGGGTAGCACAGATACGCAGTATTTT	CASGTGGSTDTQYF
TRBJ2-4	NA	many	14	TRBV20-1	TGCAGTGCTAGTAAGGGGGGGGTCAAAAACATTCAGTACTTC	CSASKGGVKNIQYF
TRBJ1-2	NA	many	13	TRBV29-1	TGCAGTACTGTGGGAGCTCCTAACTATGGCTACACCTTC	CSTVGAPNYGYTF
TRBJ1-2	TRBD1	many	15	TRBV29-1	TGCAGCGTCCTTCTTCGGACAGGGGAGGACTATGGCTACACCTTC	CSVLLRTGEDYGYTF
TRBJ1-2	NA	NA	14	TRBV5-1	TGCGCCAGCAGTCCCTGGGAAGAGACCTATGGCTACACCTTC	CASSPWEETYGYTF
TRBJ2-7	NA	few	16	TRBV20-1	TGCTGTGCTAGAGATCAGTTGCGGGCGGACGGCTACGAGCAGTACTTC	CCARDQLRADGYEQYF
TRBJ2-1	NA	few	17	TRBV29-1	TGCAGCGTTGAAGATGGGGCGCAGGGAGTTTCCTACAATGAGCAGTTCTTC	CSVEDGAQGVSYNEQFF
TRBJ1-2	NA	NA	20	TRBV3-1	TGTGCCAGCAGCCAGTACTGGGGCAGGCCGGCGGACCTAGCTAACTATGGCTACACCTTC	CASSQYWGRPADLANYGYTF
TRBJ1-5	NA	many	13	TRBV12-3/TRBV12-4	TGTGCCAGCGGGCCTCATAGCAATCAGCCCCAGCATTTT	CASGPHSNQPQHF
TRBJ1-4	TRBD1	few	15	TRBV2	TGTGCCAGCAGCCCTGGTTCCGGGACAGGGGTAAAACTGTTTTTT	CASSPGSGTGVKLFF
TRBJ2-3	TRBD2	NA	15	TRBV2	TGTGCCAGCAGGCCTAGCGGGAGTTTCGCAGATACGCAGTATTTT	CASRPSGSFADTQYF
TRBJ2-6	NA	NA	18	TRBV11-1	TGTGCCAGCAGCTTTCTCACCGGGGCCCACTCTGGGGCCAACGTCCTGACTTTC	CASSFLTGAHSGANVLTF
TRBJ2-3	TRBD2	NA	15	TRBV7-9	TGTGCCAGCAGCTTCCTCGGGGGGGCGGTAGATACGCAGTATTTT	CASSFLGGAVDTQYF
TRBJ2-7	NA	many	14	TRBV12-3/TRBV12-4	TGTGCCAGCAGTTTTGGTCAGCCAGGCTACGAGCAGTACTTC	CASSFGQPGYEQYF
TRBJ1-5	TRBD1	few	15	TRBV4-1	TGCGCCAGCAGCCATAGACAGGGGGCCGGTCAGCCCCAGCATTTT	CASSHRQGAGQPQHF
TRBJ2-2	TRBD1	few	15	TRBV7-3	TGTGCCAGCAGCGCGGGACAGGGAACCACCGGGGAGCTGTTTTTT	CASSAGQGTTGELFF
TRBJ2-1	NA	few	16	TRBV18	TGTGCCAGCTCACCAAGAGGGAGGACAGATAGTAATGAGCAGTTCTTC	CASSPRGRTDSNEQFF
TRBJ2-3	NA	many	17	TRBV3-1	TGTGCCAGCAGCCAAGCGAAGGACAATTGGGGCACAGATACGCAGTATTTT	CASSQAKDNWGTDTQYF
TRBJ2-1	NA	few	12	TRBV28	TGTGCCACTCTCGCGGAACACAATGAGCAGTTCTTC	CATLAEHNEQFF
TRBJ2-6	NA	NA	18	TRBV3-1	TGTGCCAGCAGCCTAGGCCACTTCTTGAGCTCTGGGGCCAACGTCCTGACTTTC	CASSLGHFLSSGANVLTF
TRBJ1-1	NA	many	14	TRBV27	TGTGCCAGCAGTTCGAGGGTCAGCAACACTGAAGCTTTCTTT	CASSSRVSNTEAFF
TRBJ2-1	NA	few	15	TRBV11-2	TGTGCCAGCAGCGTAGTGGGGGGGCCCTACAATGAGCAGTTCTTC	CASSVVGGPYNEQFF
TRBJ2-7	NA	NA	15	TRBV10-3	TGTGCCATCAGTGAGTCGGTCCTCAAAGCCTACGAGCAGTACTTC	CAISESVLKAYEQYF
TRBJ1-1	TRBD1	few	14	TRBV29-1	TGCAGCGTCAACCGGGACAGGGTTATCACTGAAGCTTTCTTT	CSVNRDRVITEAFF
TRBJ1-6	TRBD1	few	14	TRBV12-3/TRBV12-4	TGTGCCAGCGTTAAAGACAGGGCAGGATCACCCCTCCACTTT	CASVKDRAGSPLHF
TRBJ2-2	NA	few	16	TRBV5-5	TGTGCCAGCAGCTTAGGGGGGGAAGGGAACACCGGGGAGCTGTTTTTT	CASSLGGEGNTGELFF
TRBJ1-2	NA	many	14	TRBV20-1	TGCAGTGCCCCAGACACCCTCGCTAACTATGGCTACACCTTC	CSAPDTLANYGYTF
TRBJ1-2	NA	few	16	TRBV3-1	TGTGCCAGCAGCCAAGATAGGGGCCAAGCTAACTATGGCTACACCTTC	CASSQDRGQANYGYTF
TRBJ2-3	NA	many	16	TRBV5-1	TGCGCCAGCAGCCGGGAACCTGGGGGAGGCGCAGATACGCAGTATTTT	CASSREPGGGADTQYF
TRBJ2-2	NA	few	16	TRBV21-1	TGTGCCAGCCCCAGGAACGGGACAGGAAACACCGGGGAGCTGTTTTTT	CASPRNGTGNTGELFF
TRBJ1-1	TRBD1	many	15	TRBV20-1	TGCAGTGCTAGAGATGTGGGCAGGGGGCACACTGAAGCTTTCTTT	CSARDVGRGHTEAFF
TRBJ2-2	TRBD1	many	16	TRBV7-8	TGTGCCAGCAGCTTAGAGGCAGGGGGAAACACCGGGGAGCTGTTTTTT	CASSLEAGGNTGELFF
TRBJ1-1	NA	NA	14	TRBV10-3	TGTGCCATCAGCCCCGCAGGGTGGGACACTGAAGCTTTCTTT	CAISPAGWDTEAFF
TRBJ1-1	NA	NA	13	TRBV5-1	TGCGCCAGCAGCGTTACGAGGGGCTCTGAAGCTTTCTTT	CASSVTRGSEAFF
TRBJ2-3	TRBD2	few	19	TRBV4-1	TGCGCCAGCAGCCAAGATGGAGCCGCTAGCGGGAGGGCCACAGATACGCAGTATTTT	CASSQDGAASGRATDTQYF
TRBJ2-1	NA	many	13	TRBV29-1	TGCAGCGTTGATGGGGGACTGCTGAATGAGCAGTTCTTC	CSVDGGLLNEQFF
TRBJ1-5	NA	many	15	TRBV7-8	TGTGCCAGCAGCTTAGTAGTGGGGCCCAATCAGCCCCAGCATTTT	CASSLVVGPNQPQHF
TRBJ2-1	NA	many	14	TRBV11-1	TGTGCCAGCAGCTTAGGGGGCGACGTGAATGAGCAGTTCTTC	CASSLGGDVNEQFF
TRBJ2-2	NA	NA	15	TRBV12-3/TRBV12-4	TGTGCCAGCAGCAAACTAGTGATGATGGCCGGGGAGCTGTTTTTT	CASSKLVMMAGELFF